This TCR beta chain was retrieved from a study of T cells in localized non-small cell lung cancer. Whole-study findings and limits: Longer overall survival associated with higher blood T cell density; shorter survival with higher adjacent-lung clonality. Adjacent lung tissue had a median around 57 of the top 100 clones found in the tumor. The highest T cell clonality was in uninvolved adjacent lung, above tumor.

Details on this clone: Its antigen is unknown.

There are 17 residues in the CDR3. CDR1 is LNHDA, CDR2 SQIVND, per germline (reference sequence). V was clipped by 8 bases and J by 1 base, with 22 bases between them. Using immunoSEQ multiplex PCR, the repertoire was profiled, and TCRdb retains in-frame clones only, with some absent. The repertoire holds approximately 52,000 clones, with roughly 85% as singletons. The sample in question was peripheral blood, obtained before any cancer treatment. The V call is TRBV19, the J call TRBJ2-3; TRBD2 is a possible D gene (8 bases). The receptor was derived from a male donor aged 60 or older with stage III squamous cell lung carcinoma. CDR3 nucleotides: TGTGCCAGTCGGGGGGGACAGAGCACCTGGGGCACAGATACGCAGTATTTT. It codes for CASRGGQSTWGTDTQYF.